This T cell receptor beta chain originates from a study of cytomegalovirus exposure and HLA in healthy donors. Turning to the study itself: Later analysis reported that the roughly 130 validation repertoires shared the platform of the 600 to 750 first-cohort repertoires. Findings and caveats of the study: Reports indicated that the classifier achieved high specificity and sensitivity in diagnosing cytomegalovirus status.

Trimming shortened V by 6 bases and J by 1 base, and 16 bases separated the two germline ends. The CDR3 is made up of 15 amino acids. Germline V CDR1 and CDR2: SQVTM, ANQGSEA. Measured with immunoSEQ multiplex PCR; TCRdb has only the in-frame clones, and not every one. The table has approximately 130,000 clones, over 75% seen once. About this clone itself: The antigen is undetermined.

The TCR sequence derives from a woman aged 25 to 39 in good health and CMV-seronegative. The V gene is TRBV29-1, the J gene TRBJ2-1; possibly TRBD1 for D (5 bases). The sample comprised PBMCs. Here the CDR3 DNA reads TGCAGCGTGCTCCAACAGGCCCGGTCCTACAATGAGCAGTTCTTC. Protein sequence: CSVLQQARSYNEQFF.